This T cell receptor beta chain was captured by sequencing in a study of T cell changes during pregnancy in multiple sclerosis. Sequenced by immunoSEQ multiplex PCR; TCRdb stores in-frame clones only, minus some. The sample lists approximately 45,000 clones, roughly 92% occurring once. This clone was observed a single time. The sample consisted of CD4+ T cells from peripheral blood mononuclear cells, taken in the first trimester of pregnancy. The origin of this receptor is a female donor with multiple sclerosis, enrolled in a pregnancy study.

CDR3 nucleotide sequence: TGTGCCAGCAGTTTGCGGAATGAGCAGTTCTTC. Translated, it gives CASSLRNEQFF. V is TRBV28 and J is TRBJ2-1; no clear D. The CDR3 runs to 11 residues. Germline-derived CDR1 and CDR2 are MDHEN and SYDVKM. V was cut by 3 bases and J by 7 bases, with 4 bases left in between.